The present TCR beta chain was sequenced within a study of blood T cell repertoires in COVID-19 (dated by TCRdb to 2020 to 2022). Study-wide context: Collaborator samples came from the United States, Italy and Spain and covered acute and convalescent phases of COVID-19. The prospective study material was composed of cDNA or gDNA derived from T cells, B-cell-depleted T cells, or PBMCs. The dataset comprised deeply sampled blood TCRbeta repertoires from subjects exposed to, actively infected with, or recovered from COVID-19. The repertoires were made available in a free public database intended to serve as a resource for research on the immune response to SARS-CoV-2. Samples were obtained from the ongoing ImmuneRACE study (first 160 participants) and from over 1,000 subjects provided by 6 global collaborators. Sample metadata almost always included a de-identified subject ID, COVID-19 status, age in years and sex. Where HLA class I and class II types were available, the types were taken from metadata supplied by the sample provider, not from assay-based typing.

Enrolling through a virtual design, the prospective study's participants ranged in age from roughly 18 to 95 years and lived across about two dozen United States geographic areas. To assign participants to cohorts, the prospective study relied on clinical history that participants themselves reported in a screening survey and a study questionnaire. A participant counted as exposed if, within 2 weeks of entering the study, that participant had been in contact with someone who had a PCR-confirmed or clinician-diagnosed COVID-19 case. Each participant in the prospective study had whole blood, serum and a nasopharyngeal or oropharyngeal swab collected by mobile phlebotomists. Over a roughly two-month period, participants in the prospective study had the option of providing additional blood draws and questionnaires. Before DNA extraction, blood samples from the prospective study were shipped at room temperature or frozen.

With regard to this clone: Its antigen is currently not known. Base qualities are not recorded, but no much larger clone differs from it by a single base.

Looking up the germline V gene yields CDR1 SGHVS and CDR2 FQNEAQ. V loses 5 bases of germline sequence and J loses 2 bases, and the interval between the two ends is 16 bases. The CDR3 runs 16 amino acids, cysteine and phenylalanine included. The sequence is cut down to CDR3 DNA, 48 bases in frame from base 1. TCRbeta CDR3 regions were amplified from genomic DNA by means of the immunoSEQ Assay, a bias-controlled multiplex PCR. The study's own analysis went as follows. Within the assay, amplification of reference gene primers was used to estimate how many nucleated cells each sample contained. To quantify the absolute abundance of each unique TCRbeta CDR3 rearrangement, sequence reads were collapsed and filtered. For each sample, productive Simpson clonality was calculated as the square root of Simpson's diversity index across productive rearrangements. Here the immuneACCESS table is served through TCRdb, limited to in-frame sequences with V and J called. Missing clones are a known gap in these copies; in checked studies unresolved V genes cover under half, and the rest lacks a known reason. Clone size and the V and J calls come from that table; the DNA yielded D and trimming. The sample table holds 150,000 to 200,000 clones, of which approximately 83% were seen once. The ten largest clones capture roughly 5% of the sample.

The paper's findings and limits, for the study overall: The quantity of clinical and demographic metadata differed by source and by participant and was supplied without curation.

The rearranged segments are TRBV7-8 and TRBJ2-1; TRBD1 might be the D gene, on 5 matching bases. This clonotype originated in a man in his 70s who had been exposed to COVID-19. The sample taken for sequencing was PBMCs or T cells enriched from blood (not recorded which). The base sequence is TGTGCCAGCAGCCTAGGTGGGGCTTCGGCCTACAATGAGCAGTTCTTC. Translation gives CASSLGGASAYNEQFF.